Below, 21 T cell receptor beta chains from the same sample are listed, as sequenced in a study of human T cells and chemical hapten exposure. TCRdb reprocessed the RACE reads via MiXCR and lists one record per CDR3 protein. The sample has 84,000 or so distinct CDR3 sequences, roughly 10% seen once. Stated time point: patch test 2, 6 weeks after DPC sensitization. Sample treatment: therapeutic diphenylcyclopropenone sensitization with weekly scalp DPC. The sample was whole blood, taken in connection with sensitization to the hapten diphenylcyclopropenone (DPC). Source of these receptors: a woman aged 30 to 39 with alopecia areata. Some clones in this sample may be carry-over from other donors' samples.

The chain combines TRBV7-9 with TRBJ2-7; 9 positions match TRBD1. This CDR3 is 15 amino acids long. In germline, CDR1 is SEHNR, CDR2 FQNEAQ (reference sequence). The V and J ends lost 1 base and 1 base, in that order; junction bases with no gene match: 2. This CDR3 reads CASSLVGTGSYEQYF. In nucleotides, the CDR3 is TGTGCCAGCAGCTTAGTCGGGACAGGGTCCTACGAGCAGTACTTC.

Notes on this clonotype: Its ends do not fully match the called genes, so a read error is possible. The V call is TRBV7-2, the J call TRBJ2-3, with D uncertain. The CDR3 covers 12 residues. CDR1 is SGHTA, CDR2 FQGNSA, per germline. The CDR3 nucleotides are TGCGCCAGCAGCTTAGATGAAGATACGCAGTATTTT. It specifies CASSLDEDTQYF. Supplemented by reference TRBV7-2 and TRBJ2-3, the full variable domain reads GAGVSQSPSNKVTEKGKDVELRCDPISGHTALYWYRQSLGQGLEFLIYFQGNSAPDKSGLPSDRFSAERTGGSVSTLTIQRTQQEDSAVYLCASSLDEDTQYFGPGTRLTVL.

This sequence joins TRBV7-3 and TRBJ1-1, with 9 positions matching TRBD1. This CDR3 has 18 residues. Germline assignment: CDR1 SGHTA and CDR2 FQGTGA. J lost 5 bases, V lost 5 bases, and 18 bases had no gene match. CDR3 in DNA: TGTGCCAGCAGCCTGACGCCCGGGACAGGGCGGGTCAGGACTGAAGCTTTCTTT. Translated, it gives CASSLTPGTGRVRTEAFF.

This clonotype was counted many times. This chain links TRBV7-9 with TRBJ2-6; D remains unclear. Deletions cut 4 bases from V and 1 base from J, with 5 bases between. Per the germline V gene, CDR1 is SEHNR and CDR2 is FQNEAQ (reference sequence). The CDR3 consists of 14 residues. The CDR3 loop reads CASSSVSGANVLTF. As DNA, the CDR3 is TGTGCCAGCAGCTCGGTATCTGGGGCCAACGTCCTGACTTTC.

About this clonotype: A read error may be the cause here, since a much bigger clone is one base away. The conserved final phenylalanine or tryptophan is absent from the CDR3, which likely points to a read error. The chain uses TRBV4-1 and TRBJ1-2; TRBD1 matches 7 bases. Germline values: CDR1 MGHRA, CDR2 YSYEKL. The CDR3 has 13 residues. Trimming took 7 bases from V and 7 from J; bases not matched to a gene: 9. The CDR3 loop reads CASKQTGDPGYTY. The CDR3 DNA follows: TGCGCCAGCAAACAAACAGGGGACCCTGGCTACACCTAC.

This clonotype was detected ten times or more. The chain combines TRBV5-6 with TRBJ2-3; 9 bases are a match to TRBD1. This CDR3 region has 16 residues. After removal of 3 bases from V and 4 bases from J, the junction contained 9 bases not matched to a gene. Germline CDR1 is SGHDT and CDR2 is YYEEEE. CDR3 protein: CASSSPGQGLADTQYF. The CDR3 DNA reads as TGTGCCAGCAGCTCCCCGGGACAGGGTTTAGCAGATACGCAGTATTTT.

Note on this clonotype: This could be a read error, since a much larger clone is one nucleotide away. The CDR3 sequence: CSDRPSGTMAQPQHF. The CDR3 bases are TGCAGTGATAGACCATCCGGGACAATGGCTCAGCCCCAGCATTTT. The chain carries TRBV20-1 and TRBJ1-5; tentatively, D is TRBD1 (6 bases). The CDR3 spans 15 residues. The germline V gene encodes CDR1 DFQATT and CDR2 SNEGSKA (reference sequence).

This clonotype was counted many times. The genes are TRBV20-1 and TRBJ2-2; a possible D gene is TRBD1 (6 bases). This CDR3 is built from 15 residues. The germline V and J ends were trimmed by 3 bases and 6 bases, with 17 bases remaining between them. The germline gives CDR1 DFQATT, CDR2 SNEGSKA (reference sequence). The CDR3 here is CSASLLNSGAGELFF. The CDR3 coding sequence is TGCAGTGCTAGTCTCTTAAACTCAGGGGCCGGGGAGCTGTTTTTT.

This clonotype appeared a few times. This chain connects TRBV2 to TRBJ2-1, with 9 positions matching TRBD1. This CDR3 is 15 amino acids long. CDR1 SNHLY and CDR2 FYNNEI come from the germline V gene. With 6 bases clipped from V and 5 bases from J, the junction kept 8 bases outside the gene matches. The CDR3 DNA follows: TGTGCCAGCAGAACCGGGACAGGGTTCGACAATGAGCAGTTCTTC. Residues: CASRTGTGFDNEQFF. The variable domain in full, completed from reference TRBV2 and TRBJ2-1, reads EPEVTQTPSHQVTQMGQEVILRCVPISNHLYFYWYRQILGQKVEFLVSFYNNEISEKSEIFDDQFSVERPDGSNFTLKIRSTKLEDSAMYFCASRTGTGFDNEQFFGPGTRLTVL.

This clonotype has ten or more counts. V is TRBV28 and J is TRBJ2-7, with TRBD2 as a possible D gene (6 bases). Deletions cut 0 bases from V and 5 bases from J, with 11 bases between. CDR1 and CDR2 (germline): MDHEN, SYDVKM. The CDR3 spans 14 residues. The DNA for the CDR3 is TGTGCCAGCAGTTTATGGCGGGGTTTGGACGAGCAGTACTTC. It is translated as CASSLWRGLDEQYF.

There are many counts of this clonotype. The V call is TRBV29-1, the J call TRBJ2-7; D is tentatively TRBD1 or TRBD2 (6 bases each). The V end lost 7 bases, the J end lost 2 bases, and 12 bases lay between the germline ends. CDR3 size: 12 residues. Germline CDR1 and CDR2: SQVTM and ANQGSEA. The CDR3: CSGRGQTYEQYF. CDR3 coding DNA: TGCAGCGGCCGGGGGCAAACCTACGAGCAGTACTTC.

At least ten counts were recorded for this clonotype. This chain connects TRBV19 to TRBJ1-4; D gene unclear. Deletions cut 8 bases from V and 4 bases from J, with 14 bases between. The CDR3 is 14 residues long. CDR1 and CDR2 from the germline V gene are LNHDA and SQIVND (reference sequence). The CDR3 nucleotides are TGTGCCAGTGTAAAGGCAGGCTTTAATGAAAAACTGTTTTTT. Amino acid sequence: CASVKAGFNEKLFF. Filled out from reference TRBV19 and TRBJ1-4, the complete variable domain reads DGGITQSPKYLFRKEGQNVTLSCEQNLNHDAMYWYRQDPGQGLRLIYYSQIVNDFQKGDIAEGYSVSREKKESFPLTVTSAQKNPTAFYLCASVKAGFNEKLFFGSGTQLSVL.

This clonotype has at least ten counts. The rearrangement uses TRBV29-1 and TRBJ2-3; TRBD2 might be the D (6 bases). CDR3 length: 14 residues. Trimming took off 2 bases at V and 2 bases at J, with 11 bases between the two ends. Germline V gene sequence: CDR1 SQVTM, CDR2 ANQGSEA. The CDR3 protein is CSVESGGTTDTQYF. CDR3 in DNA: TGCAGCGTTGAAAGCGGCGGGACCACAGATACGCAGTATTTT.

This clonotype was observed at least ten times. This chain links TRBV20-1 with TRBJ2-3; TRBD2 aligns across 14 bases. CDR3 length: 15 residues. The junction had 6 bases not matched to a gene; V was cut back by 5 bases and J by 5 bases. The germline V gene encodes CDR1 DFQATT and CDR2 SNEGSKA (reference sequence). The CDR3 sequence: CSAEGLAGDLDTQYF. CDR3 DNA: TGCAGTGCTGAGGGACTAGCGGGAGATCTAGATACGCAGTATTTT.

This clonotype was counted many times. This rearrangement joins TRBV28 to TRBJ2-7, with TRBD1 as a possible D gene (7 bases). With 5 bases removed from V and 6 bases from J, the gap between germline ends came to 14 bases. The CDR3 consists of 13 residues. The germline V gene encodes CDR1 MDHEN and CDR2 SYDVKM. The CDR3 loop reads CASSPHRGGEQYF. The DNA of the CDR3 is TGTGCCAGCAGTCCCCACAGGGGAGGCGAGCAGTACTTC.

This clonotype was seen many times. The gene calls are TRBV5-5 and TRBJ2-1, with unresolved D. The V gene lost 0 bases and the J gene lost 5 bases, with 9 bases spanning the gap. Germline V gene lookup returns CDR1 SGHKS and CDR2 YYEKEE (reference sequence). CDR3 size: 14 residues. The CDR3 loop is CASSLASTNNEQFF. The DNA for the CDR3 is TGTGCCAGCAGCTTGGCAAGCACCAACAATGAGCAGTTCTTC.

This clonotype has at least ten counts. CDR3 coding DNA: TGTGCCAGCAGCCCCGGGACAGGGACCGGGGAGCTGTTTTTT. Amino acid sequence: CASSPGTGTGELFF. The gene calls are TRBV13 and TRBJ2-2; 9 bases line up with TRBD1. This CDR3 comprises 14 residues. Germline V gives CDR1 PRHDT, CDR2 FYEKMQ (reference sequence). V lost 5 bases to trimming and J lost 5 bases; unmatched junction nucleotides: 3. Based on the CDR3 plus reference TRBV13 and TRBJ2-2, the full variable domain is AAGVIQSPRHLIKEKRETATLKCYPIPRHDTVYWYQQGPGQDPQFLISFYEKMQSDKGSIPDRFSAQQFSDYHSELNMSSLELGDSALYFCASSPGTGTGELFFGEGSRLTVL.

The gene calls are TRBV2 and TRBJ2-3; D gene uncertain. The CDR3 has 11 amino acids. The V end was cut by 5 bases, the J end by 6 bases, with 6 bases between. CDR1 is SNHLY and CDR2 is FYNNEI in the germline V gene. This CDR3 is CASSIADTQYF. CDR3 in DNA: TGTGCCAGCAGTATAGCTGATACGCAGTATTTT. The full variable domain, rest sourced from reference TRBV2 and TRBJ2-3, is EPEVTQTPSHQVTQMGQEVILRCVPISNHLYFYWYRQILGQKVEFLVSFYNNEISEKSEIFDDQFSVERPDGSNFTLKIRSTKLEDSAMYFCASSIADTQYFGPGTRLTVL.

In this sample, this clonotype turned up many times. This chain connects TRBV29-1 to TRBJ2-1; 10 positions agree with TRBD1. Trimming at V came to 2 bases and at J to 7 bases, leaving 5 bases not matched to a gene. This CDR3 is 14 amino acids long. Looked up from germline, CDR1 is SQVTM and CDR2 is ANQGSEA. The CDR3 DNA reads as TGCAGCGTTGAACGGGACAGGGGCAGAAATGAGCAGTTCTTC. It yields the protein CSVERDRGRNEQFF.

This chain joins TRBV7-9 and TRBJ1-6; 7 bases agree with TRBD1. V was pared by 5 bases and J by 13 bases, with 23 bases of the junction left unmatched. The CDR3 runs 18 residues. Germline V CDR1 and CDR2: SEHNR, FQNEAQ (reference sequence). The CDR3 reads CASSPPGSLPSGGSPLHF. DNA for the CDR3: TGTGCCAGCAGCCCCCCGGGTTCCTTACCTTCAGGGGGATCCCCCCTCCACTTT. Combining the CDR3 with reference TRBV7-9 and TRBJ1-6 gives the whole variable domain DTGVSQNPRHKITKRGQNVTFRCDPISEHNRLYWYRQTLGQGPEFLTYFQNEAQLEKSRLLSDRFSAERPKGSFSTLEIQRTEQGDSAMYLCASSPPGSLPSGGSPLHFGNGTRLTVT.

This clonotype has a count of ten or more. The chain uses TRBV20-1 and TRBJ1-4; 9 bases map to TRBD1. With V trimmed by 6 bases and J by 3 bases, 8 bases remained unmatched. From germline, CDR1 is DFQATT and CDR2 SNEGSKA (reference sequence). The CDR3 has 15 residues. This CDR3 reads CSAPRGQGPNEKLFF. The CDR3 DNA sequence: TGCAGTGCCCCAAGGGGACAGGGACCTAATGAAAAACTGTTTTTT.